Below are 3 T cell receptor beta chains sequenced from a single sample in a study of graft-versus-host responses after intestinal transplantation. Sequenced by immunoSEQ multiplex PCR; TCRdb stores in-frame clones only, minus some. Here the sample spans roughly 100,000 clones, 80% to 95% being singletons. No antigens are known for them. The sequenced sample was unstimulated CD8+ T cells sorted from spleen or lymph node cells, obtained before intestinal transplant. The receptor source for this set is a human donor who received an intestinal transplant.

The rearrangement links TRBV7-3 to TRBJ2-3; D could derive from TRBD1 or TRBD2 (5 bases each). V was cut by 1 base and J by 1 base, with 6 bases left in between. CDR3 length equals 14 residues. CDR1 and CDR2 from the germline V gene are SGHTA and FQGTGA. As DNA, the CDR3 is TGTGCCAGCAGCTTAATGGGGGGCACAGATACGCAGTATTTT. It specifies CASSLMGGTDTQYF. Full variable domain (remainder filled in from reference TRBV7-3 and TRBJ2-3): GAGVSQTPSNKVTEKGKYVELRCDPISGHTALYWYRQSLGQGPEFLIYFQGTGAADDSGLPNDRFFAVRPEGSVSTLKIQRTERGDSAVYLCASSLMGGTDTQYFGPGTRLTVL.

The gene calls are TRBV5-4 and TRBJ1-1, with 11 bases identical to TRBD1. The V gene's germline CDR1 is SGHNT and CDR2 YYREEE (reference sequence). The CDR3 loop spans 14 amino acids. V shed 4 bases and J 3 bases; nucleotides not matched to a gene: 2. The CDR3 nucleotides are TGTGCCAGCAGCAGGGGACAGGGGGACACTGAAGCTTTCTTT. Translated, it gives CASSRGQGDTEAFF. The variable domain in full, with the rest retrieved from reference TRBV5-4 and TRBJ1-1, is ETGVTQSPTHLIKTRGQQVTLRCSSQSGHNTVSWYQQALGQGPQFIFQYYREEENGRGNFPPRFSGLQFPNYSSELNVNALELDDSALYLCASSRGQGDTEAFFGQGTRLTVV.

The genes are TRBV4-1 and TRBJ2-7; 7 bases align to TRBD2. The CDR3 extends over 15 amino acids. Unmatched junction bases numbered 4, after V lost 0 bases and J lost 2 bases. Germline V gives CDR1 MGHRA, CDR2 YSYEKL. CDR3 nucleotide sequence: TGCGCCAGCAGCCAAGATACTAGCGAGACCTACGAGCAGTACTTC. It specifies CASSQDTSETYEQYF.